A single sample gave rise to the 23 T cell receptor beta chains below, sequenced in a study of technical replicates of blood from a few donors. Profiled with immunoSEQ multiplex PCR; TCRdb holds only in-frame clones, not every one. The sample lists about 68,000 clones; 95% to 98% were seen once. Sequencing was performed on T cells isolated from PBMCs. The receptors were sampled from a human donor in good health.

The chain couples TRBV7-9 to TRBJ1-1, with 11 bases matching TRBD1. The CDR3 runs 15 residues. The ends lost 4 bases at V and 6 bases at J; junction bases unmatched: 7. Germline V gives CDR1 SEHNR, CDR2 FQNEAQ (reference sequence). The CDR3 DNA follows: TGTGCCAGCAGCTCCTACGGACAGGGGGCATCTGAAGCTTTCTTT. This sequence encodes CASSSYGQGASEAFF.

CDR3 sequence: CASSFGGLAGVWYEQYF. CDR3 bases: TGTGCCAGCAGCTTCGGAGGACTAGCGGGAGTTTGGTACGAGCAGTACTTC. V is TRBV11-1 and J is TRBJ2-7; TRBD2 matches 13 bases. Germline V gene data show CDR1 as SGHAT and CDR2 as FQDESV (reference sequence). The CDR3 has 17 amino acids. V was pared by 3 bases and J by 4 bases, with 9 bases of the junction left unmatched. The full variable domain, rest sourced from reference TRBV11-1 and TRBJ2-7, is EAEVAQSPRYKITEKSQAVAFWCDPISGHATLYWYRQILGQGPELLVQFQDESVVDDSQLPKDRFSAERLKGVDSTLKIQPAELGDSAMYLCASSFGGLAGVWYEQYFGPGTRLTVT.

The V gene is TRBV18, the J gene TRBJ2-3; possible D gene TRBD1, 5 bases. The V gene lost 3 bases and the J gene lost 2 bases, with 12 bases spanning the gap. Germline-derived CDR1 and CDR2 are KGHSH and LQKENI. This CDR3 has 15 amino acids. The CDR3: CASSPQGWSTDTQYF. For the CDR3, the DNA is TGTGCCAGCTCACCCCAGGGTTGGTCCACAGATACGCAGTATTTT. The full variable domain, its missing parts supplied by reference TRBV18 and TRBJ2-3, is NAGVMQNPRHLVRRRGQEARLRCSPMKGHSHVYWYRQLPEEGLKFMVYLQKENIIDESGMPKERFSAEFPKEGPSILRIQQVVRGDSAAYFCASSPQGWSTDTQYFGPGTRLTVL.

V usage is TRBV4-1 and J usage is TRBJ2-4; D is undetermined. The CDR3 has 14 residues. V was cut by 1 base and J by 0 bases, with 4 bases left in between. The germline V gene has CDR1 MGHRA and CDR2 YSYEKL. The CDR3 coding sequence is TGCGCCAGCAGCCAAGCCATAGCCAAAAACATTCAGTACTTC. Translation gives CASSQAIAKNIQYF.

The V call is TRBV29-1, the J call TRBJ2-2; perhaps TRBD2 as D (6 bases). The CDR3 is made up of 14 amino acids. Germline V gene lookup returns CDR1 SQVTM and CDR2 ANQGSEA. V was shortened by 4 bases and J by 6 bases, with 15 bases between the two germline ends. The CDR3 sequence: CSVGEKVAAGELFF. DNA for the CDR3: TGCAGCGTTGGCGAGAAGGTAGCGGCCGGGGAGCTGTTTTTT.

The gene calls are TRBV10-1 and TRBJ2-5; D gene uncertain. Trimming removed 6 bases at V and 2 bases at J, with 10 bases between. Germline CDR1 is WNHNN and CDR2 is SYGVQD (reference sequence). The CDR3 runs 13 residues. CDR3 in DNA: TGCGCCAGCAGCGCAGACATGCAAGAGACCCAGTACTTC. This encodes CASSADMQETQYF.

This clone was counted once. V usage is TRBV29-1 and J usage is TRBJ2-3; TRBD1 is a possible D gene (5 bases). There are 12 residues in the CDR3. The germline V gene encodes CDR1 SQVTM and CDR2 ANQGSEA. V lost 2 bases to trimming and J lost 6 bases, with 9 bases between them. CDR3 region: CSVELGRDTQYF. For the CDR3, the DNA is TGCAGCGTTGAACTGGGGCGGGATACGCAGTATTTT.

The chain carries TRBV2 and TRBJ2-7; 9 nucleotides line up with TRBD1. The germline CDR1 and CDR2 sequences are SNHLY and FYNNEI. The CDR3 is made up of 12 amino acids. The V and J ends lost 8 bases and 4 bases, in that order; junction bases with no gene match: 3. This chain's CDR3 is CASRTGVYEQYF. The CDR3 nucleotides read TGTGCCAGCCGGACAGGGGTTTACGAGCAGTACTTC.

This clone has only one observation. The J gene is TRBJ2-5, the V gene TRBV5-1; TRBD1 agrees at 9 bases. With 7 bases clipped from V and 2 bases from J, the junction kept 18 bases outside the gene matches. Germline V gene lookup returns CDR1 SGHRS and CDR2 YFSETQ. CDR3 size: 18 residues. CDR3 nucleotide sequence: TGCGCCAGCGGCAAGTCGAGCGGCCGGGACAGGGAGCAAGAGACCCAGTACTTC. The encoded protein is CASGKSSGRDREQETQYF.

This clone came up once. The chain has TRBV5-1 and TRBJ2-7, with TRBD1 matching 7 bases. CDR1 and CDR2 (germline): SGHRS, YFSETQ. The V segment lost 4 bases and the J segment 4 bases; nucleotides outside the gene matches: 8. This CDR3 is 14 amino acids long. The CDR3 nucleotides are TGCGCCAGCAGCACGGCGACAGGGCCATACGAGCAGTACTTC. This codes for CASSTATGPYEQYF.

This sequence joins TRBV27 and TRBJ1-1, with TRBD1 matching over 9 bases. Germline-derived CDR1 and CDR2 are MNHEY and SMNVEV (reference sequence). This CDR3 has 15 amino acids. Unmatched junction bases numbered 5, after V lost 3 bases and J lost 3 bases. The CDR3 sequence is CASSFPGQGYTEAFF. The CDR3 coding sequence is TGTGCCAGCAGTTTCCCGGGACAGGGATACACTGAAGCTTTCTTT.

V and J are TRBV6-1 and TRBJ2-3; TRBD2 is a possible D gene (6 bases). The V end was cut by 1 base, the J end by 4 bases, with 21 bases between. This CDR3 spans 18 amino acids. In germline, CDR1 is MNHNS, CDR2 SASEGT. CDR3 DNA sequence: TGTGCCAGCAGTGAAGGTCGGGGGTTACTCCCCATCCCAGATACGCAGTATTTT. Amino acid sequence: CASSEGRGLLPIPDTQYF.

The CDR3 reads CSVGGLAGDGDEQFF. Written as DNA, the CDR3 is TGCAGCGTTGGGGGACTAGCGGGAGACGGCGATGAGCAGTTCTTC. V is TRBV29-1 and J is TRBJ2-1, with 14 bases matching TRBD2. The CDR3 length is 15 residues. Trimming removed 4 bases from V and 8 bases from J; junction bases left unmatched: 7. Germline CDR1 SQVTM, CDR2 ANQGSEA.

The J gene is TRBJ2-3, the V gene TRBV27; 11 nucleotides agree with TRBD2. V was clipped by 6 bases and J by 2 bases; unmatched bases: 10. In germline, CDR1 is MNHEY, CDR2 SMNVEV (reference sequence). This CDR3 contains 17 residues. The CDR3 loop is CASSLAGGPSYTDTQYF. The CDR3 coding sequence is TGTGCCAGCAGCCTAGCGGGAGGTCCTTCCTACACAGATACGCAGTATTTT.

The chain has TRBV5-4 and TRBJ2-1, with 15 positions matching TRBD2. Per the germline V gene, CDR1 is SGHNT and CDR2 is YYREEE (reference sequence). Trimming cost V 5 bases and J 8 bases; bases outside gene matches: 8. This CDR3 is built from 16 residues. The CDR3 spells CASRRTSGRAGDEQFF. The CDR3 DNA follows: TGTGCCAGCAGGAGGACTAGCGGGAGGGCCGGGGATGAGCAGTTCTTC.

This clone occurred once. Other nucleotide sequences in the sample specify the same CDR3. V and J are TRBV27 and TRBJ2-1; TRBD2 might be the D (5 bases). The CDR3 is made up of 12 amino acids. Trimming pared 2 bases from V and 6 bases from J, leaving 5 bases between. Looked up from germline, CDR1 is MNHEY and CDR2 is SMNVEV (reference sequence). The CDR3 DNA is TGTGCCAGCAGTTTACGGGGCAATGAGCAGTTCTTC. Translating it yields CASSLRGNEQFF.

The V and J genes are TRBV18 and TRBJ1-5; D gene unclear. Trimming left V 2 bases short and J 7 bases short, with 12 bases between. Germline lookup yields CDR1 KGHSH and CDR2 LQKENI. There are 14 residues in the CDR3. DNA of the CDR3: TGTGCCAGCTCACCAGGGCAGGAACCCCAGCCCCAGCATTTT. Translating gives CASSPGQEPQPQHF.

The chain has TRBV18 and TRBJ2-7, with 7 nucleotides matching TRBD1. The germline V gene encodes CDR1 KGHSH and CDR2 LQKENI. The CDR3 has 15 amino acids. V lost 2 bases and J lost 5; bases outside the gene matches: 9. In DNA, the CDR3 is TGTGCCAGCTCACCAGTATGGCAGGGGGTTGACGAGCAGTACTTC. Translation: CASSPVWQGVDEQYF.

The chain uses TRBV4-1 and TRBJ2-5, with D perhaps matching TRBD1 (6 bases). V dropped 6 bases and J dropped 2 bases, with 13 bases sitting between them. Germline-derived CDR1 and CDR2 are MGHRA and YSYEKL. The CDR3 contains 14 residues. In nucleotides, the CDR3 is TGCGCCAGCAGTCGAGAGGGGGTGCAAGAGACCCAGTACTTC. It yields the protein CASSREGVQETQYF.

The CDR3 loop reads CASSPGREQETQYF. The CDR3 DNA is TGTGCCAGCTCACCGGGCCGTGAGCAAGAGACCCAGTACTTC. The chain combines TRBV18 with TRBJ2-5; unclear D gene. Germline V gene sequence: CDR1 KGHSH, CDR2 LQKENI. The V end was cut by 3 bases, the J end by 2 bases, with 10 bases between. The length of the CDR3 is 14 residues.

The chain recombines TRBV6-6 with TRBJ2-7; 9 bases are shared with TRBD1. After removal of 2 bases from V and 5 bases from J, the junction contained 7 bases not matched to a gene. CDR3 length: 15 residues. In germline, CDR1 is MNHNY, CDR2 SVGAGI (reference sequence). This CDR3 is CASSYKGQGVNEQYF. CDR3 nucleotide sequence: TGTGCCAGCAGTTACAAGGGACAGGGAGTCAACGAGCAGTACTTC.

The CDR3 bases are TGTGCCAGCAGCGTAGATCAAGGGGTCGTCTCTGGAAACACCATATATTTT. This gives the protein CASSVDQGVVSGNTIYF. The chain carries TRBV9 and TRBJ1-3, with D possibly being TRBD1 (5 bases). Germline values: CDR1 SGDLS, CDR2 YYNGEE. The CDR3 runs to 17 residues. Trimming took off 0 bases at V and 0 bases at J, with 13 bases between the two ends.

The chain links TRBV30 to TRBJ2-2, with 9 bases that match TRBD2. Trimming at V came to 2 bases and at J to 2 bases, leaving 15 bases not matched to a gene. The CDR3 is 19 residues long. Per the germline V gene, CDR1 is GTSNPN and CDR2 is SVGIG (reference sequence). CDR3 loop: CAWSRLASGASRNTGELFF. In DNA form, the CDR3 reads TGTGCCTGGAGTCGGTTGGCTAGCGGGGCATCTCGAAACACCGGGGAGCTGTTTTTT.